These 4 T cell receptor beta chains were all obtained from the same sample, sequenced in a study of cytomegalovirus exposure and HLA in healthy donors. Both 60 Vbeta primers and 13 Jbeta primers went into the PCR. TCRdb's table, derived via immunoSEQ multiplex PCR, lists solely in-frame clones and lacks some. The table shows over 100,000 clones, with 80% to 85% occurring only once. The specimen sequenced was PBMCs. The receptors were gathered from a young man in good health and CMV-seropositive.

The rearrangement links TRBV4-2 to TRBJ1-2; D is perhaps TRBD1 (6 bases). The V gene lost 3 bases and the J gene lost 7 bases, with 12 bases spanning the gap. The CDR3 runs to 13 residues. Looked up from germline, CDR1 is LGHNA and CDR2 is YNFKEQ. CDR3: CASSQGGGGGYTF. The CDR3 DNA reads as TGTGCCAGCAGCCAGGGGGGGGGCGGTGGCTACACCTTC.

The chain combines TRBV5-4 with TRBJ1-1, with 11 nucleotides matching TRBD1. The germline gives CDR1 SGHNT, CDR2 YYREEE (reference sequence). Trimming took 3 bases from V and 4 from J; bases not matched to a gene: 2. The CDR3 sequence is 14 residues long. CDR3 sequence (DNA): TGTGCCAGCAGCTCGGGACAGGGGGGCACTGAAGCTTTCTTT. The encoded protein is CASSSGQGGTEAFF.

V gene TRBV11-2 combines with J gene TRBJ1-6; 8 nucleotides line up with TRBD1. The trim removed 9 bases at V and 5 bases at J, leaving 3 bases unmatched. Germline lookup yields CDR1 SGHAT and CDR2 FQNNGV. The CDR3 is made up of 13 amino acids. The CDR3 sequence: CASQGANNSPLHF. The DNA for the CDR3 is TGTGCCAGTCAGGGGGCAAATAATTCACCCCTCCACTTT. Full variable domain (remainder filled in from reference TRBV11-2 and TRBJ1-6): EAGVAQSPRYKIIEKRQSVAFWCNPISGHATLYWYQQILGQGPKLLIQFQNNGVVDDSQLPKDRFSAERLKGVDSTLKIQPAKLEDSAVYLCASQGANNSPLHFGNGTRLTVT.

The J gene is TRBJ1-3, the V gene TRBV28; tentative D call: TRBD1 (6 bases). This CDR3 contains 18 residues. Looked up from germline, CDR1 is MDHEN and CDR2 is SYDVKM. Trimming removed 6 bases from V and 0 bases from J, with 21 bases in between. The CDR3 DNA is TGTGCCAGCAGCCCCCCGGGGTCACAGGGCCACTCTGGAAACACCATATATTTT. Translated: CASSPPGSQGHSGNTIYF.